A single sample is the source of the 10 T cell receptor beta chains below, sequenced in a study of shared clonotypes between healthy human individuals (dated by TCRdb to the early 2020s). The method was the immunoSEQ multiplex PCR assay. TCRdb carries this immuneACCESS record with in-frame sequences only. Its versions omit some clonotypes, under half of them owing to an unresolved V gene in the studies checked, with the rest unexplained. The sample records 400,000 to 500,000 clones, roughly 85% of which are singletons. In total, the top ten clones hold approximately 12% of the sample. Sequenced: PBMCs. The receptors originated from a woman aged 40 to 50 in good health. Some clones in this sample may be carry-over from other donors' samples.

This clone was counted a single time. The chain recombines TRBV5-1 with TRBJ2-3; D might be TRBD2 (5 bases). Germline V gene sequence: CDR1 SGHRS, CDR2 YFSETQ. With 6 bases removed from V and 0 bases from J, the gap between germline ends came to 14 bases. The CDR3 consists of 15 residues. CDR3 region: CASIGSGRSTDTQYF. CDR3 nucleotides: TGCGCCAGCATCGGGTCGGGGAGAAGCACAGATACGCAGTATTTT. The variable domain in full, with the rest retrieved from reference TRBV5-1 and TRBJ2-3, is KAGVTQTPRYLIKTRGQQVTLSCSPISGHRSVSWYQQTPGQGLQFLFEYFSETQRNKGNFPGRFSGRQFSNSRSEMNVSTLELGDSALYLCASIGSGRSTDTQYFGPGTRLTVL.

As to this clone: This CDR3 is also generated by other DNA sequences in the sample. The chain carries TRBV5-1 and TRBJ2-1; 9 bases line up with TRBD2. The CDR3 consists of 15 residues. J was trimmed by 4 bases and V by 1 base; bases with no gene match: 3. CDR1 and CDR2 from the germline V gene are SGHRS and YFSETQ. CDR3 nucleotides: TGCGCCAGCAGCTTGAGGCTAGCGGGGTACAATGAGCAGTTCTTC. This translates into CASSLRLAGYNEQFF.

The rearrangement links TRBV11-2 to TRBJ2-7; TRBD2 is a possible D gene (5 bases). CDR1 SGHAT and CDR2 FQNNGV come from the germline V gene. This CDR3 has 15 residues. With 1 base removed from V and 2 bases from J, the gap between germline ends came to 12 bases. CDR3 nucleotides: TGTGCCAGCAGCTTAGGGTTCGGACTTACCTACGAGCAGTACTTC. Protein product: CASSLGFGLTYEQYF.

The chain is built from TRBV28 and TRBJ2-7, with 11 positions matching TRBD1. The V gene's germline CDR1 is MDHEN and CDR2 SYDVKM. V was pared by 3 bases and J by 5 bases, with 9 bases of the junction left unmatched. The CDR3 sequence is 16 residues long. The CDR3 protein is CASSLPGTGGRDEQYF. The CDR3 region has the DNA TGTGCCAGCAGTTTGCCCGGGACAGGGGGTCGGGACGAGCAGTACTTC.

This clone was seen only once. J is TRBJ1-1 and V is TRBV7-3; TRBD1 is a possible D gene (5 bases). V was shortened by 3 bases and J by 4 bases, with 9 bases between the two germline ends. The germline gives CDR1 SGHTA, CDR2 FQGTGA. The CDR3 loop spans 13 amino acids. The CDR3 region has the DNA TGTGCCAGCAGCTTCGACAGTGGCACTGAAGCTTTCTTT. Amino acid sequence: CASSFDSGTEAFF.

This chain connects TRBV19 to TRBJ1-2; 9 bases fit TRBD1. After removal of 5 bases from V and 4 bases from J, the junction contained 5 bases not matched to a gene. This CDR3 spans 14 amino acids. Per germline, CDR1 LNHDA and CDR2 SQIVND (reference sequence). The CDR3 sequence: CASSPRDRVYGYTF. In nucleotides, the CDR3 is TGTGCCAGTAGTCCCCGGGACAGGGTCTATGGCTACACCTTC.

This chain links TRBV6-1 with TRBJ2-2, with D unclear. Trimming took 2 bases from V and 6 from J, leaving 7 bases between them. CDR3 size: 13 residues. CDR1 and CDR2 from the germline V gene are MNHNS and SASEGT. CDR3 sequence: CASSERDAGELFF. The CDR3 DNA sequence: TGTGCCAGCAGTGAAAGGGATGCCGGGGAGCTGTTTTTT.

The chain uses TRBV19 and TRBJ1-2; D not certain. CDR1 and CDR2 (germline): LNHDA, SQIVND (reference sequence). Trimming removed 4 bases from V and 13 bases from J, with 16 bases in between. CDR3 length equals 12 residues. The CDR3 protein is CASSTPGPSTTF. In DNA, the CDR3 is TGTGCCAGTAGTACCCCGGGCCCCTCCACCACCTTC.

V is TRBV28 and J is TRBJ1-1; tentatively, D is TRBD1 (5 bases). Germline V gene data show CDR1 as MDHEN and CDR2 as SYDVKM. The CDR3 has 16 amino acids. Trimming took 3 bases from V and 5 from J, leaving 19 bases between them. The CDR3 DNA sequence: TGTGCCAGCAGTTTTTTTGGTAGGGCGGGGGGGACTGAAGCTTTCTTT. Its translation is CASSFFGRAGGTEAFF.

The CDR3 protein is CASSLAGGVYNEQFF. The CDR3 DNA follows: TGTGCCAGCAGCCTGGCAGGGGGCGTCTACAATGAGCAGTTCTTC. V and J are TRBV9 and TRBJ2-1; 8 bases match TRBD1. Losses at the gene ends were 4 bases for V and 3 bases for J; bases not matched to a gene: 6. The CDR3 runs 15 residues. The germline V gene has CDR1 SGDLS and CDR2 YYNGEE.